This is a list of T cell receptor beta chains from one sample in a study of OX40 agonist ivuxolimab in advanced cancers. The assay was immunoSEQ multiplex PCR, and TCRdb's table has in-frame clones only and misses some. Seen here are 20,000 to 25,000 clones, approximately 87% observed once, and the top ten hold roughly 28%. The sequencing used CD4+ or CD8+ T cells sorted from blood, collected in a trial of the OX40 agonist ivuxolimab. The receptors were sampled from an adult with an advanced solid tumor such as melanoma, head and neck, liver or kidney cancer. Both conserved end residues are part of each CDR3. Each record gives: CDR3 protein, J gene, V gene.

CDR3 protein: CATSRDLGGRSDNEQFF
J gene: TRBJ2-1
V gene: TRBV15

CDR3 protein: CASSSGGLLSDTQYF
J gene: TRBJ2-3
V gene: TRBV7-3

CDR3 protein: CAAAGTETEKLFF
J gene: TRBJ1-4
V gene: TRBV19

CDR3 protein: CASSRSGLFPDEQYF
J gene: TRBJ2-7
V gene: TRBV6-5

CDR3 protein: CASSRLASSYEQYF
J gene: TRBJ2-7
V gene: TRBV7-2

CDR3 protein: CASSSELSNQPQHF
J gene: TRBJ1-5
V gene: TRBV6-5

CDR3 protein: CASFPTGKETQYF
J gene: TRBJ2-5
V gene: TRBV28

CDR3 protein: CASVAGGRVGRNTEAFF
J gene: TRBJ1-1
V gene: TRBV25-1

CDR3 protein: CASSQEAGASTDTQYF
J gene: TRBJ2-3
V gene: TRBV4-1

CDR3 protein: CASSLTSGRPSRF
J gene: TRBJ2-4
V gene: TRBV5-6

CDR3 protein: CASSLTSGRAREQFF
J gene: TRBJ2-1
V gene: TRBV5-8

CDR3 protein: CASSSPRDGLQSNQPQHF
J gene: TRBJ1-5
V gene: TRBV19

CDR3 protein: CASSLADGVEAFF
J gene: TRBJ1-1
V gene: TRBV7-8

CDR3 protein: CASSHGGHNEQFF
J gene: TRBJ2-1
V gene: TRBV4-2

CDR3 protein: CASSLDLGLAITGELFF
J gene: TRBJ2-2
V gene: TRBV11-3

CDR3 protein: CASSQDHRAYEQYF
J gene: TRBJ2-7
V gene: TRBV4-3

CDR3 protein: CAISESSGTYEQYF
J gene: TRBJ2-7
V gene: TRBV10-3

CDR3 protein: CASSQDSGTGAYEQYF
J gene: TRBJ2-7
V gene: TRBV4-3

CDR3 protein: CASSFWTLSTDTQYF
J gene: TRBJ2-3
V gene: TRBV7-2

CDR3 protein: CAWTRGDNNEQFF
J gene: TRBJ2-1
V gene: TRBV30

CDR3 protein: CASSLHLLGTDTQYF
J gene: TRBJ2-3
V gene: TRBV6-5

CDR3 protein: CASSLVNTGELFF
J gene: TRBJ2-2
V gene: TRBV4-1

CDR3 protein: CASSLTGTRATETQYF
J gene: TRBJ2-5
V gene: TRBV27

CDR3 protein: CASSWVGNEQFF
J gene: TRBJ2-1
V gene: TRBV11-2

CDR3 protein: CASNEGGGRDEQFF
J gene: TRBJ2-1
V gene: TRBV10-2

CDR3 protein: CASREGRGPTEAFF
J gene: TRBJ1-1
V gene: TRBV2

CDR3 protein: CASSQDRNDEQYF
J gene: TRBJ2-7
V gene: TRBV4-2

CDR3 protein: CASSPFSGRQGDTQYF
J gene: TRBJ2-3
V gene: TRBV9

CDR3 protein: CASSQGVAGVSSEQYF
J gene: TRBJ2-7
V gene: TRBV4-1

CDR3 protein: CASSPNSEPNEKLFF
J gene: TRBJ1-4
V gene: TRBV11-3

CDR3 protein: CASSSDTQSSYNEQFF
J gene: TRBJ2-1
V gene: TRBV5-6

CDR3 protein: CASSPKEDRDSYEQYF
J gene: TRBJ2-7
V gene: TRBV21-1

CDR3 protein: CASSERQGKGPHEQYF
J gene: TRBJ2-7
V gene: TRBV9

CDR3 protein: CASSPGLADYNEQFF
J gene: TRBJ2-1
V gene: TRBV6-5

CDR3 protein: CASSLSGRWSDTQYF
J gene: TRBJ2-3
V gene: TRBV7-3